The 18 T cell receptor beta chains presented below share a single source sample, sequenced in a study of T cell responses to AZD1222 COVID-19 vaccine. The data were produced by immunoSEQ multiplex PCR, yet TCRdb's version contains in-frame clones alone and is incomplete. Here the sample spans about 94,000 clones, approximately 90% being singletons. The material sequenced was peripheral blood, taken on day 0 of AZD1222 vaccination. These receptors originate from an adult in good health.

The V gene is TRBV7-2, the J gene TRBJ2-1, with 7 positions matching TRBD1. This CDR3 contains 18 residues. After removal of 1 base from V and 5 bases from J, the junction contained 14 bases not matched to a gene. CDR1 SGHTA and CDR2 FQGNSA come from the germline V gene. The CDR3 DNA reads as TGTGCCAGCAGCTTAGGGGCCCCACAGGGGTACGTGAACAATGAGCAGTTCTTC. It is translated as CASSLGAPQGYVNNEQFF.

CDR3 sequence (DNA): TGTGCCAGCATTAATGAGTTCACCGGGGAGCTGTTTTTT. Encoded protein: CASINEFTGELFF. The V gene is TRBV6-5, the J gene TRBJ2-2; D call uncertain. This CDR3 spans 13 amino acids. Deletions cut 7 bases from V and 4 bases from J, with 10 bases between. Germline V lookup: CDR1 MNHEY, CDR2 SVGAGI.

V and J are TRBV15 and TRBJ2-2; D gene uncertain. V dropped 3 bases and J dropped 6 bases, with 20 bases sitting between them. CDR1 is LNHNV and CDR2 is YYDKDF in the germline V gene (reference sequence). The length of the CDR3 is 17 residues. The CDR3 region has the DNA TGTGCCACCAGCAGTCCCCACGCCCTCAGCCGGTCCGGGGAGCTGTTTTTT. Translating gives CATSSPHALSRSGELFF.

This chain connects TRBV9 to TRBJ1-5; D is possibly TRBD1 (5 bases). This CDR3 region has 14 residues. The germline gives CDR1 SGDLS, CDR2 YYNGEE. Trimming shortened V by 3 bases and J by 1 base, and 8 bases separated the two germline ends. The CDR3 region is CASSAGRSNQPQHF. DNA of the CDR3: TGTGCCAGCAGCGCGGGACGGAGCAATCAGCCCCAGCATTTT.

The V gene is TRBV6-5, the J gene TRBJ1-6; no definite D call. V lost 4 bases and J lost 6, with 4 bases in between. There are 12 residues in the CDR3. Germline values: CDR1 MNHEY, CDR2 SVGAGI. CDR3 in amino acids: CASSLRNSPLHF. As DNA, the CDR3 is TGTGCCAGCAGTTTGCGTAATTCACCCCTCCACTTT.

The J gene is TRBJ1-2, the V gene TRBV5-1; TRBD1 matches at 10 bases. CDR1 SGHRS and CDR2 YFSETQ come from the germline V gene. There are 15 residues in the CDR3. V lost 4 bases and J lost 5; bases outside the gene matches: 8. In DNA, the CDR3 is TGCGCCAGCAGCCCGCGACAGGGGGCAGGGTATGGCTACACCTTC. This codes for CASSPRQGAGYGYTF.

This clone was seen only once. CDR3 sequence: CASTLLAGGRDTQYF. DNA for the CDR3: TGTGCCAGCACACTTTTAGCGGGGGGCCGGGATACGCAGTATTTT. The chain uses TRBV9 and TRBJ2-3, with 10 bases lining up with TRBD2. V lost 6 bases and J lost 6; bases outside the gene matches: 10. The CDR3 spans 15 residues. The germline V gene encodes CDR1 SGDLS and CDR2 YYNGEE.

V is TRBV21-1 and J is TRBJ2-3; the table's D gene call, TRBD1, was not cross checked with the DNA. TRBV21-1 is a listed pseudogene. The CDR3 extends over 17 amino acids. CDR3 protein: CASITIGTETSTDTQYF. CDR3 nucleotide sequence: TGTGCCAGCATAACGATCGGGACAGAGACTAGCACAGATACGCAGTATTTT.

The V and J genes are TRBV6-5 and TRBJ2-4; D might be TRBD2 (6 bases). This CDR3 has 16 residues. Trimming removed 2 bases at V and 2 bases at J, with 13 bases between. The germline gives CDR1 MNHEY, CDR2 SVGAGI. CDR3 DNA sequence: TGTGCCAGCAGTTACGCGAGGGACTCAACCAAAAACATTCAGTACTTC. Amino acids: CASSYARDSTKNIQYF.

The rearrangement joins TRBV6-5 to TRBJ1-5; D might be TRBD1 (5 bases). This CDR3 contains 12 residues. The germline V and J ends were trimmed by 3 bases and 9 bases, with 9 bases remaining between them. CDR1 is MNHEY, CDR2 SVGAGI, per germline. CDR3 sequence reads: CASSYQGSPQHF. The CDR3 DNA sequence: TGTGCCAGCAGTTATCAGGGTTCGCCCCAGCATTTT.

CDR3 protein: CASSLQGMGQETQYF. In DNA, the CDR3 is TGCGCCAGCAGCCTTCAAGGCATGGGGCAGGAGACCCAGTACTTC. The chain employs TRBV4-3 and TRBJ2-5, with a possible D match to TRBD1 (5 bases). The CDR3 extends over 15 amino acids. CDR1 is LGHNA and CDR2 is YSLEER in the germline V gene. The ends were cut back, 4 bases at V and 5 bases at J, with 17 bases in the middle.

The chain is built from TRBV2 and TRBJ1-5; D might be TRBD1 (6 bases). Trimming shortened V by 9 bases and J by 3 bases, and 12 bases separated the two germline ends. Germline-derived CDR1 and CDR2 are SNHLY and FYNNEI. The length of the CDR3 is 13 residues. The CDR3 DNA is TGTGCCAGGTCGGACAGAGCCAATCAGCCCCAGCATTTT. Its protein product is CARSDRANQPQHF.

The rearrangement joins TRBV7-2 to TRBJ2-1; either TRBD1 or TRBD2 may supply D (5 bases each). V gave up 5 bases and J gave up 8 bases, with 13 bases separating them. The CDR3 runs to 13 residues. Looked up from germline, CDR1 is SGHTA and CDR2 is FQGNSA. The CDR3 reads CASSVRRDHEQFF. The DNA for the CDR3 is TGTGCCAGCAGCGTAAGACGGGACCATGAGCAGTTCTTC.

The chain carries TRBV2 and TRBJ2-3, with TRBD2 identical over 7 bases. The CDR3 consists of 14 residues. The V segment lost 8 bases and the J segment 6 bases; nucleotides outside the gene matches: 11. Germline values: CDR1 SNHLY, CDR2 FYNNEI. CDR3 DNA sequence: TGTGCCAGCGGGGGGGATAGCGGCATCGATACGCAGTATTTT. Protein product: CASGGDSGIDTQYF. The full variable domain, in which reference TRBV2 and TRBJ2-3 provide the parts outside the CDR3, is EPEVTQTPSHQVTQMGQEVILRCVPISNHLYFYWYRQILGQKVEFLVSFYNNEISEKSEIFDDQFSVERPDGSNFTLKIRSTKLEDSAMYFCASGGDSGIDTQYFGPGTRLTVL.

This clone was detected only a few times. The V gene is TRBV5-1, the J gene TRBJ1-1; D may be TRBD1 (5 bases). The germline V and J ends were trimmed by 6 bases and 5 bases, with 11 bases remaining between them. The CDR3 is 12 residues long. From germline, CDR1 is SGHRS and CDR2 YFSETQ. The CDR3 is CASIGSGTEAFF. CDR3 DNA: TGCGCCAGCATCGGATCAGGGACTGAAGCTTTCTTT.

DNA for the CDR3: TGTGCCAGCAGCCGCGGGACAGGGTCCTACGAGCAGTACTTC. It codes for CASSRGTGSYEQYF. The chain has TRBV4-2 and TRBJ2-7; 9 nucleotides agree with TRBD1. V shed 4 bases and J 1 base; nucleotides not matched to a gene: 2. Looked up from germline, CDR1 is LGHNA and CDR2 is YNFKEQ. This CDR3 region has 14 residues.

The V call is TRBV4-1, the J call TRBJ2-1, with 13 bases matching TRBD2. Germline CDR1 is MGHRA and CDR2 is YSYEKL. The trim removed 1 base at V and 3 bases at J, leaving 3 bases unmatched. The CDR3 runs 17 residues. The CDR3 spells CASSQARTSGGYNEQFF. CDR3 nucleotide sequence: TGCGCCAGCAGCCAAGCCAGGACTAGCGGGGGCTACAATGAGCAGTTCTTC.

The genes are TRBV6-6 and TRBJ1-3; 7 bases fit TRBD1. V lost 6 bases to trimming and J lost 4 bases; unmatched junction nucleotides: 12. The V gene's germline CDR1 is MNHNY and CDR2 SVGAGI (reference sequence). CDR3 length: 16 residues. The CDR3 region is CASRGRGQGEGNTIYF. The CDR3 DNA reads TGTGCCAGCAGAGGAAGGGGGCAGGGTGAGGGAAACACCATATATTTT.